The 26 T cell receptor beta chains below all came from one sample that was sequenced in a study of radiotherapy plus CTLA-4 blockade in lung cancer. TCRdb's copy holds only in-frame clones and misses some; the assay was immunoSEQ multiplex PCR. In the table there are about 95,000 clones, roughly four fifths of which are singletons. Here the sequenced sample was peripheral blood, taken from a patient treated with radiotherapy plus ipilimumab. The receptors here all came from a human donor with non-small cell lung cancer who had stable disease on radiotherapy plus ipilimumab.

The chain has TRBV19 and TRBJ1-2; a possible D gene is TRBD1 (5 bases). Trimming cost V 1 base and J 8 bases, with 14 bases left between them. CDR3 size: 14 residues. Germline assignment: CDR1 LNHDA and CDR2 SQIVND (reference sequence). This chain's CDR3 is CASSIAGASTGYTF. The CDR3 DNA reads TGTGCCAGTAGTATAGCCGGGGCCTCAACCGGCTACACCTTC.

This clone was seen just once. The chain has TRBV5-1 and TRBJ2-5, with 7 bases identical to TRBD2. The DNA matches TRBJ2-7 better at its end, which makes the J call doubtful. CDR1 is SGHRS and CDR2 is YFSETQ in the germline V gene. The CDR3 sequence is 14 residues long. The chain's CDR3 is CASAVGQGGYEQYF. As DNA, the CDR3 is TGCGCCAGCGCAGTAGGGCAGGGAGGGTACGAGCAGTACTTC.

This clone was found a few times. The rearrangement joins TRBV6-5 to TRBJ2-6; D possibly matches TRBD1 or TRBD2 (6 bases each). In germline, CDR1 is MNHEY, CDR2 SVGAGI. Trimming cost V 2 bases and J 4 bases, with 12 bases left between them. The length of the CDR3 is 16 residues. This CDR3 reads CASSYRGTVGANVLTF. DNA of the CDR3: TGTGCCAGCAGTTACAGGGGGACTGTGGGGGCCAACGTCCTGACTTTC.

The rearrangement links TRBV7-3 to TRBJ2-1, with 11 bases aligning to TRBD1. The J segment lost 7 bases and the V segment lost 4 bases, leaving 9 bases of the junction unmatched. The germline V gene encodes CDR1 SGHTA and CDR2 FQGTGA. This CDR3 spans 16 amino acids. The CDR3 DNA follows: TGTGCCAGCAGCTATGCGGACAGGGGGCGCATGAATGAGCAGTTCTTC. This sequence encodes CASSYADRGRMNEQFF.

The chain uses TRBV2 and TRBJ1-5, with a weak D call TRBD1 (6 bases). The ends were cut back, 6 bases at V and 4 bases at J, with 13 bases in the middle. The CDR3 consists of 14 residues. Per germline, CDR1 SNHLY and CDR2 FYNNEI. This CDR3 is CASSRGSWNQPQHF. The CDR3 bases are TGTGCCAGCAGCAGGGGATCTTGGAATCAGCCCCAGCATTTT. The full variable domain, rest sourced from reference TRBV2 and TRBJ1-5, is EPEVTQTPSHQVTQMGQEVILRCVPISNHLYFYWYRQILGQKVEFLVSFYNNEISEKSEIFDDQFSVERPDGSNFTLKIRSTKLEDSAMYFCASSRGSWNQPQHFGDGTRLSIL.

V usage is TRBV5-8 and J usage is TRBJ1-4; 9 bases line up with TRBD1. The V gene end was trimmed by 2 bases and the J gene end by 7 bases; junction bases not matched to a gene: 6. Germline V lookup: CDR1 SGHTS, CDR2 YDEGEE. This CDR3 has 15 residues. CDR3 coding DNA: TGTGCCAGCAGCTTCCCGACAGGGGGTGGTGAAAAACTGTTTTTT. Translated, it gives CASSFPTGGGEKLFF.

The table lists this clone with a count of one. CDR3 residues: CASSFEQGSYNEQFF. CDR3 nucleotide sequence: TGTGCCAGCAGTTTTGAGCAGGGTAGCTACAATGAGCAGTTCTTC. This chain uses TRBV6-4 with TRBJ2-1; a possible D gene is TRBD1 (5 bases). Trimming cost V 5 bases and J 3 bases, with 14 bases left between them. The CDR3 loop spans 15 amino acids. CDR1 and CDR2 from the germline V gene are MRHNA and SNTAGT.

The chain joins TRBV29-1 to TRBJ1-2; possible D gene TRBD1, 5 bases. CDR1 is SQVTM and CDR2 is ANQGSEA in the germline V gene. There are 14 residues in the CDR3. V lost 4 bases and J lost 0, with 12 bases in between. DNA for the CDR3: TGCAGCGTTGGTTGGGGGGGATCTAACTATGGCTACACCTTC. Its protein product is CSVGWGGSNYGYTF.

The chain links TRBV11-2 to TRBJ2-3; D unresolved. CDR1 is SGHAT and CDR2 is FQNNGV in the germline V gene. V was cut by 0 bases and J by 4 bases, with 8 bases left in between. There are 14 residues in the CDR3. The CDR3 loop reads CASSLEVSPDTQYF. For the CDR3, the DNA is TGTGCCAGCAGCTTAGAGGTTAGCCCAGATACGCAGTATTTT.

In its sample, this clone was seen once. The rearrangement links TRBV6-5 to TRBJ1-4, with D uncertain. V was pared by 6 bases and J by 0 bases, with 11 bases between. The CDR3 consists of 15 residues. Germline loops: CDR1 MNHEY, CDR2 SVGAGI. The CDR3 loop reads CASRKSPATNEKLFF. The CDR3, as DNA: TGTGCCAGCAGAAAATCTCCCGCAACTAATGAAAAACTGTTTTTT.

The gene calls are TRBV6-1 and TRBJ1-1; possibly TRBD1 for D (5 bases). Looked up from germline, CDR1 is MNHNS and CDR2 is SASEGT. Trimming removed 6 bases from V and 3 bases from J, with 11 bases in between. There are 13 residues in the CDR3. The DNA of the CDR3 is TGTGCCAGCAGCCAAGGCAGGGACACTGAAGCTTTCTTT. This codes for CASSQGRDTEAFF.

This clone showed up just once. In DNA form, the CDR3 reads TGCGCCAGCAGCTTCGGGCTAGCTGGGTTGAATGAGCAGTTCTTC. Its translation is CASSFGLAGLNEQFF. The chain uses TRBV5-1 and TRBJ2-1; D is possibly TRBD2 (5 bases). CDR3 length equals 15 residues. Germline CDR1 reads SGHRS; CDR2 reads YFSETQ. The V end was cut by 2 bases, the J end by 7 bases, with 16 bases between.

DNA of the CDR3: TGTGCCAGCAGTATGGTTGACAGGACCTACGAGCAGTACTTC. This gives the protein CASSMVDRTYEQYF. The chain couples TRBV6-5 to TRBJ2-7; possible D gene TRBD1, 6 bases. Germline-derived CDR1 and CDR2 are MNHEY and SVGAGI. The CDR3 consists of 14 residues. The ends were cut back, 5 bases at V and 2 bases at J, with 13 bases in the middle.

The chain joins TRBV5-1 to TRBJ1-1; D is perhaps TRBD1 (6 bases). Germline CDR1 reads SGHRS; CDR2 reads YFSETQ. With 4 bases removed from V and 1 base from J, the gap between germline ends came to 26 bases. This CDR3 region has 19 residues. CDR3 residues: CASSPRGPQTGPANTEAFF. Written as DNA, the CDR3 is TGCGCCAGCAGCCCCCGAGGACCCCAGACAGGCCCCGCGAACACTGAAGCTTTCTTT.

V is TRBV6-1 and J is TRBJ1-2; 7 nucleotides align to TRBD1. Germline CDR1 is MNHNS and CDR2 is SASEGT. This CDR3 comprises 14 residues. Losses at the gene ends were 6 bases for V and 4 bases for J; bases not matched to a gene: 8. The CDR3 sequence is CASRGGTVRYGYTF. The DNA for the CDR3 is TGTGCCAGCAGGGGGGGGACAGTCCGCTATGGCTACACCTTC.

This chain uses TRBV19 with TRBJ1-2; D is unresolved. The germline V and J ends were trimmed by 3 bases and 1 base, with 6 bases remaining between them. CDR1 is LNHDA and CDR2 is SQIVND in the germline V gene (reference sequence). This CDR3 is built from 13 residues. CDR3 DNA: TGTGCCAGTAGTATGTCGGTTAACTATGGCTACACCTTC. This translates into CASSMSVNYGYTF.

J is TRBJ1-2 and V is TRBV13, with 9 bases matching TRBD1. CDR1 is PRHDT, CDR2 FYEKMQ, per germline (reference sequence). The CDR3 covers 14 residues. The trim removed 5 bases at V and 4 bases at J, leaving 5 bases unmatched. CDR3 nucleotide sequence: TGTGCCAGCAGCCAGGGGACAGGGATCTATGGCTACACCTTC. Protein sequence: CASSQGTGIYGYTF.

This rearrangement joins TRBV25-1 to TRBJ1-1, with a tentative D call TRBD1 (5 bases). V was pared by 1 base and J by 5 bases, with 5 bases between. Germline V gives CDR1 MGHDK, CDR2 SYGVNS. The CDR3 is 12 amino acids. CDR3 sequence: CASSEWGTEAFF. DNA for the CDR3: TGTGCCAGCAGTGAATGGGGGACTGAAGCTTTCTTT.

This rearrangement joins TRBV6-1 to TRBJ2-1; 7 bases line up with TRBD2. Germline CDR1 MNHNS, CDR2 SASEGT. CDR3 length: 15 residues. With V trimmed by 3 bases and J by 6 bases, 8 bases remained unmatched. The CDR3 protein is CASSDPGLNRNEQFF. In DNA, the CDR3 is TGTGCCAGCAGTGACCCGGGACTAAATCGCAATGAGCAGTTCTTC.

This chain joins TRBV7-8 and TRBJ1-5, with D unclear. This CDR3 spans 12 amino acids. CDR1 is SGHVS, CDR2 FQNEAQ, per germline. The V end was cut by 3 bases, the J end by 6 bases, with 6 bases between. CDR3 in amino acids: CASSFTGQPQHF. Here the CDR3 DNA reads TGTGCCAGCAGCTTCACGGGTCAGCCCCAGCATTTT.

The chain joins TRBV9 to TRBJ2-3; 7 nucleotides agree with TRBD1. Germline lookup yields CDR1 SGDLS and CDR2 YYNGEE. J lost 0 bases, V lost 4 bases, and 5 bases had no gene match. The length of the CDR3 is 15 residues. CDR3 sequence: CASSSRQGSTDTQYF. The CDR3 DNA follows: TGTGCCAGCAGCTCCCGACAGGGTAGCACAGATACGCAGTATTTT.

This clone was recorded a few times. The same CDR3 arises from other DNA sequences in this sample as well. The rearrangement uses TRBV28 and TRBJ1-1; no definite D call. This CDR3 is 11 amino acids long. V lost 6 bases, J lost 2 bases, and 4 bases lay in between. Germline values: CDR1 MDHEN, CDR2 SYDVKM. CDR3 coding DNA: TGTGCCAGCAGGCGAAACACTGAAGCTTTCTTT. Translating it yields CASRRNTEAFF.

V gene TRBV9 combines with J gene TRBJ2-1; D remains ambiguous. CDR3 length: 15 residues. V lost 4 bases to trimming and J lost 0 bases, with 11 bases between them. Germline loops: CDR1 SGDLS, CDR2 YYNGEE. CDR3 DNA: TGTGCCAGCAGCCCCGCGGTAGGCTCCTACAATGAGCAGTTCTTC. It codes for CASSPAVGSYNEQFF. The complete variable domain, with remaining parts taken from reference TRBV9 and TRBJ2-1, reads DSGVTQTPKHLITATGQRVTLRCSPRSGDLSVYWYQQSLDQGLQFLIQYYNGEERAKGNILERFSAQQFPDLHSELNLSSLELGDSALYFCASSPAVGSYNEQFFGPGTRLTVL.

CDR3 sequence (DNA): TGTGCCAGCAGTACGGGACAGGCGGGCGGGGAGCAGTACTTC. Residues: CASSTGQAGGEQYF. V gene TRBV6-1 combines with J gene TRBJ2-7; 8 bases match TRBD1. The germline gives CDR1 MNHNS, CDR2 SASEGT. The length of the CDR3 is 14 residues. The J segment lost 7 bases and the V segment lost 5 bases, leaving 10 bases of the junction unmatched.

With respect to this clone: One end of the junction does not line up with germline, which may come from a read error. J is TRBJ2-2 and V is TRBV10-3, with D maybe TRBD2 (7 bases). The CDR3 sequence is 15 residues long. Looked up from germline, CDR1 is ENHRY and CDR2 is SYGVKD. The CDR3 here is CAIRGGLQPTGKLFF. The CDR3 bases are TGTGCCATCAGGGGGGGGCTACAACCCACCGGGAAGCTGTTTTTT.

Here the CDR3 reads CASSLAGGRGTEAFF. In nucleotides, the CDR3 is TGCGCCAGCAGCTTGGCCGGAGGCAGGGGCACTGAAGCTTTCTTT. This chain joins TRBV5-1 and TRBJ1-1; possibly TRBD1 for D (6 bases). V was clipped by 0 bases and J by 4 bases, with 13 bases between them. The CDR3 consists of 15 residues. Germline V gives CDR1 SGHRS, CDR2 YFSETQ.